The T cell receptor (beta chain) under discussion was sequenced for a study of blood T cell repertoires in COVID-19 (dated by TCRdb to 2020 to 2021). For the study in its entirety: Samples from collaborators originated in the United States, Italy and Spain and spanned both the acute and convalescent phases of COVID-19. The prospective study material was composed of cDNA or gDNA derived from T cells, B-cell-depleted T cells, or PBMCs. Deeply sampled blood TCRbeta repertoires from subjects exposed to, actively infected with, or recovered from COVID-19 were included in the dataset. The repertoires were released in a freely available public database intended as a resource for research on the immune response to SARS-CoV-2. Samples came from the ongoing ImmuneRACE study (first 160 participants) plus 1,254 subjects from 6 global collaborators. Nearly every sample came with metadata listing a de-identified subject ID, COVID-19 status, age in years and sex. Where available, HLA class I and class II types were obtained from metadata supplied by the sample provider rather than from assay-based typing.

At one collaborating source in Seattle, patients were enrolled during active infection and were followed longitudinally through the course of disease. Whole blood was collected in K2EDTA tubes by collaborating institutions according to the institutions' own protocols. For TCRbeta analysis, collaborators shipped samples as frozen whole blood, isolated PBMCs, or DNA extracted from either of those sample types. In regard to this clone: No cognate antigen has been identified for it. Per-base qualities were not stored, and no clone one base away is much larger.

TCRbeta CDR3 regions were amplified from genomic DNA using the immunoSEQ Assay, a bias-controlled multiplex PCR. In the source study's methods: The number of nucleated cells in each sample was estimated from the amplification of reference gene primers within the assay. To quantify the absolute abundance of each unique TCRbeta CDR3 rearrangement, sequence reads were collapsed and filtered. For each sample, productive Simpson clonality was calculated as the square root of Simpson's diversity index across productive rearrangements. TCRdb carries this immuneACCESS record with in-frame sequences only. Its versions omit some clonotypes, under half of them owing to an unresolved V gene in the studies checked, with the rest unexplained. V and J calls plus clone size are reproduced from that table; the DNA served to infer D and trimming. Across this sample there are about 280,000 clones, with approximately 91% seen only once. The ten biggest clones cover roughly 10% of the sample.

The research as a whole found: The quantity of clinical and demographic metadata differed by source and by participant and was supplied without curation.

Compared with germline, V lacks 5 bases and J lacks 4 bases; bases without a gene match: 8. The CDR3 numbers 16 residues from cysteine through phenylalanine. Only the CDR3 region is kept as DNA, spanning 48 bases read in frame from base 1. In the germline V gene (reference sequence), CDR1 corresponds to MNHEY and CDR2 to SMNVEV. Specimen: peripheral blood. This receptor chain uses TRBV27 and TRBJ2-2; 9 junctional bases match TRBD1. The origin of this receptor is a woman between 25 and 40 years old with COVID-19, enrolled during active disease. CDR3 sequence: CASSPPTGGVTGELFF. The DNA is as follows: TGTGCCAGCAGTCCACCGACAGGGGGGGTCACCGGGGAGCTGTTTTTT.